Listed here is a single T cell receptor beta chain. PCR amplification relied on 60 Vbeta primers (plus 13 Jbeta primers). Data came from immunoSEQ multiplex PCR; TCRdb stores just in-frame clones and leaves some out. This table has around 140,000 clones, 70% to 85% appearing once. CDR1 and CDR2 from the germline V gene are LNHDA and SQIVND (reference sequence). The V end lost 2 bases, the J end lost 6 bases, and 10 bases lay between the germline ends. The CDR3 contains 13 residues. This sample was included in a study of cytomegalovirus exposure and HLA in healthy donors. The chain couples TRBV19 to TRBJ1-1; a possible D gene is TRBD1 (5 bases). What was sequenced was PBMCs. The sequence derives from a woman aged 55 to 70 in good health and CMV-seropositive. CDR3 nucleotides: TGTGCCAGTAGTATATGGGGGGGTCCTGAAGCTTTCTTT. It specifies CASSIWGGPEAFF.